The 7 T cell receptor beta chains in this list originate from one sample, sequenced in a study of blood T cells in healthy people across ages (dated by TCRdb to between 2015 and 2016). Library preparation was by 5' RACE. The sample was run on an Illumina HiSeq 2500. The second PCR ran for about 6 to 11 cycles and used a J-beta primer mix along with a sample-barcoded 5' primer. Clones were called with MiXCR by TCRdb after fastp trimmed the public reads at Q25, and only in-frame beta chains were retained. For every CDR3 protein sequence, its rows merge into one entry that carries the most common genes and DNA. This sample gives over 1.5 million distinct CDR3 sequences in total; around half of them show up just once. The top ten constitute 2.1% of the sample. Source material: blood. The receptors were sampled from a woman aged 40 to 55 in good health.

This chain uses TRBV4-1 with TRBJ2-1; 8 nucleotides line up with TRBD2. The germline CDR1 and CDR2 sequences are MGHRA and YSYEKL. This CDR3 spans 17 amino acids. V trimming: 1 base; J trimming: 2 bases; junction bases outside the gene matches: 7. The CDR3 DNA sequence: TGCGCCAGCAGCCAAGTAAAGGGGCGGGGGGCCTACAATGAGCAGTTCTTC. Translation: CASSQVKGRGAYNEQFF.

The chain joins TRBV18 to TRBJ1-5; D remains ambiguous. Per germline, CDR1 KGHSH and CDR2 LQKENI. The length of the CDR3 is 13 residues. Between the trimmed V and J ends, which lost 0 bases and 6 bases, there was a span of 6 bases. For the CDR3, the DNA is TGTGCCAGCTCACCACCGTCGGGTCAGCCCCAGCATTTT. Translated, it gives CASSPPSGQPQHF.

The chain combines TRBV5-1 with TRBJ2-3; the match to TRBD2 covers 12 bases. Germline V gives CDR1 SGHRS, CDR2 YFSETQ. Trimming at V came to 4 bases and at J to 2 bases, leaving 20 bases not matched to a gene. This CDR3 has 21 residues. For the CDR3, the DNA is TGCGCCAGCAGCCGTCTTAGGAGGACTAGCGGGACCAAGGTGCTCACAGATACGCAGTATTTT. Its translation is CASSRLRRTSGTKVLTDTQYF.

This clonotype has more than one count but fewer than ten. This chain joins TRBV13 and TRBJ2-1; a weak D match, TRBD1 (6 bases). The CDR3 spans 12 residues. Trimming pared 10 bases from V and 10 bases from J, leaving 17 bases between. Germline V gene lookup returns CDR1 PRHDT and CDR2 FYEKMQ (reference sequence). The CDR3 DNA reads TGTGCCACAAAATACAGGGACCGAGAGCAGTTCTTC. This sequence encodes CATKYRDREQFF.

Only a few counts were recorded for this clonotype. The CDR3 coding sequence is TGTGCCAGCAGCTTATTATCCGGGGCAGGGAGTGGCTACACCTTC. It yields the protein CASSLLSGAGSGYTF. J is TRBJ1-2 and V is TRBV7-6; maybe TRBD1 (5 bases). The CDR3 runs to 15 residues. V was clipped by 2 bases and J by 7 bases, with 17 bases between them. Germline V gene data show CDR1 as SGHVS and CDR2 as FNYEAQ.

The chain employs TRBV20-1 and TRBJ1-6; D is uncertain. The germline V and J ends were trimmed by 3 bases and 5 bases, with 8 bases remaining between them. There are 13 residues in the CDR3. Germline V gene data show CDR1 as DFQATT and CDR2 as SNEGSKA (reference sequence). In nucleotides, the CDR3 is TGCAGTGCTAGGAGGCCGAATAATTCACCCCTCCACTTT. It specifies CSARRPNNSPLHF.

This chain links TRBV6-6 with TRBJ1-2, with D maybe TRBD1 (6 bases). V lost 2 bases and J 1 base, leaving 14 bases between the germline ends. The V gene's germline CDR1 is MNHNY and CDR2 SVGAGI (reference sequence). This CDR3 comprises 16 residues. CDR3 sequence reads: CASSYGPDSDNYGYTF. CDR3 coding DNA: TGTGCCAGCAGTTACGGTCCGGACAGCGATAACTATGGCTACACCTTC.